These T cell receptor beta chains were read from a single sample in a study of blood T cell repertoires in COVID-19. Method: immunoSEQ multiplex PCR; TCRdb's copy keeps in-frame clones and lacks some. The top ten hold about 9.4% of the sample, which has 150,000 or so clones, approximately 87% seen once. The sequencing sample was made of peripheral blood. Receptor source: a woman in her seventies with COVID-19, enrolled during active disease. The CDR3 runs from the conserved cysteine through the conserved F or W. The order of the fields is CDR3 DNA, CDR3 protein, clone size, J gene, V gene, D gene. A D gene is named only where the DNA matches it firmly. Clone size is not always given. Where it is, it says once, few, many or a class for expanded clones.

DNA: TGTGCCAGCAGCTTTGGGACAGGGGCTGGAAACACCATATATTTT
CDR3: CASSFGTGAGNTIYF
size: NA
J: TRBJ1-3
V: TRBV7-2
D: TRBD1

DNA: TGTGCCAGCAGTGAAATCGGAGGGACAGGGGAAGTCTACGAGCAGTACTTC
CDR3: CASSEIGGTGEVYEQYF
size: NA
J: TRBJ2-7
V: TRBV6-1
D: TRBD1

DNA: TGCAGCGCGGGGAAGGGGGACACTGAAGCTTTCTTT
CDR3: CSAGKGDTEAFF
size: NA
J: TRBJ1-1
V: TRBV29-1
D: NA

DNA: TGTGCCAGCAGCCAAGATCTTGGAAACACCATATATTTT
CDR3: CASSQDLGNTIYF
size: NA
J: TRBJ1-3
V: TRBV4-2
D: NA

DNA: TGTGCCAGCACGGGGGACAGGGCCTTCAATGAGCAGTTCTTC
CDR3: CASTGDRAFNEQFF
size: NA
J: TRBJ2-1
V: TRBV7-2
D: TRBD1

DNA: TGCAGTGCTAGTGCGGGGGGGTACGAGCAGTACTTC
CDR3: CSASAGGYEQYF
size: NA
J: TRBJ2-7
V: TRBV20-1
D: TRBD2

DNA: TGTGCCAGCAGCCAGGGACAGTCTGAAAAACTGTTTTTT
CDR3: CASSQGQSEKLFF
size: NA
J: TRBJ1-4
V: TRBV3-1/TRBV3-2
D: TRBD1

DNA: TGTGCCAGTAGGACAGGGGGCGCGGGTGAAAAACTGTTTTTT
CDR3: CASRTGGAGEKLFF
size: once
J: TRBJ1-4
V: TRBV19
D: TRBD1

DNA: TGTGCCAGCAGCGTACAGGGGTTATCATACGAGCAGTACTTC
CDR3: CASSVQGLSYEQYF
size: NA
J: TRBJ2-7
V: TRBV9
D: NA

DNA: TGTGCCAGCAGCGTAGGGTTTGGAGGGAGCTATGGCTACACCTTC
CDR3: CASSVGFGGSYGYTF
size: NA
J: TRBJ1-2
V: TRBV9
D: NA

DNA: TGTGCCAGCAGCTCTGACAGGGAGAACTATGGCTACACCTTC
CDR3: CASSSDRENYGYTF
size: NA
J: TRBJ1-2
V: TRBV2
D: TRBD1

DNA: TGTGCCAGCAGCCTCCACCGGGACAGACAAGAGACCCAGTACTTC
CDR3: CASSLHRDRQETQYF
size: NA
J: TRBJ2-5
V: TRBV9
D: TRBD1

DNA: TGCGCCAGCAGTGCGGGGGGCCAGGGCGACGAGCAGTACTTC
CDR3: CASSAGGQGDEQYF
size: NA
J: TRBJ2-7
V: TRBV10-1
D: NA

DNA: TGTGCCAGCAGTGGCTCCACGTGGGGGGGGTACAATTCACCCCTCCACTTT
CDR3: CASSGSTWGGYNSPLHF
size: NA
J: TRBJ1-6
V: TRBV6-1
D: NA

DNA: TGCGCCAGCAGCCTAGACCCGGCTAACTATGGCTACACCTTC
CDR3: CASSLDPANYGYTF
size: few
J: TRBJ1-2
V: TRBV5-1
D: NA

DNA: TGTGCCAGCAGCTTGGACAGGGGCGGACTGGGGCAGCCCCAGCATTTT
CDR3: CASSLDRGGLGQPQHF
size: NA
J: TRBJ1-5
V: TRBV7-9
D: TRBD1

DNA: TGTGCCAGTAGTGCAGAACTAACAGGGGACGTTAATGAAAAACTGTTTTTT
CDR3: CASSAELTGDVNEKLFF
size: NA
J: TRBJ1-4
V: TRBV19
D: TRBD1

DNA: TGTGCCAGCAGTGAACGGGGTTCGGGACTTGGCTACAATGAGCAGTTCTTC
CDR3: CASSERGSGLGYNEQFF
size: NA
J: TRBJ2-1
V: TRBV6-1
D: NA

DNA: TGTGCCAGCAGCTTGGGACTAGCGGGGGGGCAAGAGACCCAGTACTTC
CDR3: CASSLGLAGGQETQYF
size: NA
J: TRBJ2-5
V: TRBV5-4
D: TRBD2

DNA: TGTGCCAGCAGCTTGGACAGGGCGGGTGGCTACACCTTC
CDR3: CASSLDRAGGYTF
size: NA
J: TRBJ1-2
V: TRBV7-6
D: TRBD1

DNA: TGTGCCAGCAGCCAAGGACTACAGAGCTCCTACGAGCAGTACTTC
CDR3: CASSQGLQSSYEQYF
size: NA
J: TRBJ2-7
V: TRBV3-1/TRBV3-2
D: NA

DNA: TGTGCCAGCAGCTGGGGCCTGTCGGATACGCAGTATTTT
CDR3: CASSWGLSDTQYF
size: few
J: TRBJ2-3
V: TRBV5-4
D: NA

DNA: TGTGCCAGTATCGGGAAGACAAATAGCAATCAGCCCCAGCATTTT
CDR3: CASIGKTNSNQPQHF
size: NA
J: TRBJ1-5
V: TRBV19
D: NA

DNA: TGTGCCAGCTACCAGGTCGGCCAGTATGGCTACACCTTC
CDR3: CASYQVGQYGYTF
size: NA
J: TRBJ1-2
V: TRBV6-5
D: NA

DNA: TGTGCCAGCAGCTTAGGGGACTTCGCGTCCAATGAGCAGTTCTTC
CDR3: CASSLGDFASNEQFF
size: NA
J: TRBJ2-1
V: TRBV11-3
D: NA

DNA: TGTGCCAGCAGCAGAGAGAGCGGGGGCCCCTATGGCTACACCTTC
CDR3: CASSRESGGPYGYTF
size: NA
J: TRBJ1-2
V: TRBV5-4
D: NA

DNA: TGTGCCAGCAGCTTAGCGGGGCTAGCGGGGAATGAGCAGTTCTTC
CDR3: CASSLAGLAGNEQFF
size: NA
J: TRBJ2-1
V: TRBV7-6
D: TRBD2

DNA: TGCGCCAGCAGCTTGCCATCCACAGGGAAATCCGGGGCCAACGTCCTGACTTTC
CDR3: CASSLPSTGKSGANVLTF
size: NA
J: TRBJ2-6
V: TRBV5-1
D: NA

DNA: TGTGCCAGCAGTGGGCGGACTAGCGGGGGGGCGGAAGGTAGGTCCCATGAGCAGTTCTTC
CDR3: CASSGRTSGGAEGRSHEQFF
size: NA
J: TRBJ2-1
V: TRBV6-1
D: TRBD2

DNA: TGCGCCAGCAGTGAGACCCGCGGGAGCAATCAGCCCCAGCATTTT
CDR3: CASSETRGSNQPQHF
size: NA
J: TRBJ1-5
V: TRBV10-2
D: NA

DNA: TGTGCCAGCAGCTCGGGACTAGCGGGGGGGTACACAGATACGCAGTATTTT
CDR3: CASSSGLAGGYTDTQYF
size: once
J: TRBJ2-3
V: TRBV7-2
D: TRBD2

DNA: TGTGCCAGTAGTCTCGATATCGGGGTCGGGGCCAACGTCCTGACTTTC
CDR3: CASSLDIGVGANVLTF
size: few
J: TRBJ2-6
V: TRBV19
D: NA

DNA: TGTGCCAGCAGAGGCAGGACGAACACCGGGGAGCTGTTTTTT
CDR3: CASRGRTNTGELFF
size: NA
J: TRBJ2-2
V: TRBV7-2
D: NA

DNA: TGTGCCAGCAGTGAATCCGTCGGTAATCGATTCACTGAAGCTTTCTTT
CDR3: CASSESVGNRFTEAFF
size: NA
J: TRBJ1-1
V: TRBV6-1
D: NA

DNA: TGTGCCAGTACCTACCACGACAGGAACACTGAAGCTTTCTTT
CDR3: CASTYHDRNTEAFF
size: NA
J: TRBJ1-1
V: TRBV19
D: NA